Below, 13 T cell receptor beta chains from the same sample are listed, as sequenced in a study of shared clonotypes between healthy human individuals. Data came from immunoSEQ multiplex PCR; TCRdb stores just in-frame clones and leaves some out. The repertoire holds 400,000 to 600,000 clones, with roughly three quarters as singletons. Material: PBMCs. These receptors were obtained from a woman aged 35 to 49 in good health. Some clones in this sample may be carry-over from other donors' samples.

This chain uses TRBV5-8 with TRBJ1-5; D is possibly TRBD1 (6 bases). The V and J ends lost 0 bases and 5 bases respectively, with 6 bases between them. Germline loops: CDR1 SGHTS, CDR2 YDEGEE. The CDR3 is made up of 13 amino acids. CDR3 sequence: CASSLAGDQPQHF. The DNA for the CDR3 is TGTGCCAGCAGCTTGGCAGGGGATCAGCCCCAGCATTTT.

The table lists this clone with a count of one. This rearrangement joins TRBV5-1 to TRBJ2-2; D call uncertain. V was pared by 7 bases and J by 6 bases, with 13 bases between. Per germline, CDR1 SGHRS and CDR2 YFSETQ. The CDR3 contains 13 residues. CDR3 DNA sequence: TGCGCCAGCCGGCCAACAATGTCCGGGGAGCTGTTTTTT. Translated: CASRPTMSGELFF.

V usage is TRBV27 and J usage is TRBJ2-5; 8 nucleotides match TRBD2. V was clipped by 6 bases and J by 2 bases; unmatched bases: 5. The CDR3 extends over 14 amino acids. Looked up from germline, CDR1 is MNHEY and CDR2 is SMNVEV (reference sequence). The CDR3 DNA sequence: TGTGCCAGCAGAGTAATAGCGGGACAAGAGACCCAGTACTTC. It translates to CASRVIAGQETQYF.

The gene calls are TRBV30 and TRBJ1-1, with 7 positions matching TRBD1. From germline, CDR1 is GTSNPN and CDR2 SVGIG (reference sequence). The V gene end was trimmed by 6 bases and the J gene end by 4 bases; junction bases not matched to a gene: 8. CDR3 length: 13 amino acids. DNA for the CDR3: TGTGCCTGCTCACAGGGGTGGGGCACTGAAGCTTTCTTT. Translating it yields CACSQGWGTEAFF.

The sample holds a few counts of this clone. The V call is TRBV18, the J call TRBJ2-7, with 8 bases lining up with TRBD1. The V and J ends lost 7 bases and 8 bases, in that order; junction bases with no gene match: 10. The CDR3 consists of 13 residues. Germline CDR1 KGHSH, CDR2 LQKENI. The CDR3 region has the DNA TGTGCCAGCTTAGAGACAGGGGCTGGGAAGCAGTACTTC. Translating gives CASLETGAGKQYF.

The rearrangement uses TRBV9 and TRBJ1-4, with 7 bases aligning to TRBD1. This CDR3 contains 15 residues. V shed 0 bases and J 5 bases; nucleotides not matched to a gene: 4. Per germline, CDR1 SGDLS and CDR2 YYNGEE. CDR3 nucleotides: TGTGCCAGCAGCGTAGGAGGGGGCAGGAATGAAAAACTGTTTTTT. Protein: CASSVGGGRNEKLFF.

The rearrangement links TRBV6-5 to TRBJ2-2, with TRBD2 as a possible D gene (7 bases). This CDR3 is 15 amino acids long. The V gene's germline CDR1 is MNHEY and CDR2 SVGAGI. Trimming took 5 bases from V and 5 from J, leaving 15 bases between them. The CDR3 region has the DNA TGTGCCAGCAGTCGGAGGGGGGGTAGGACCGGGGAGCTGTTTTTT. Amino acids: CASSRRGGRTGELFF.

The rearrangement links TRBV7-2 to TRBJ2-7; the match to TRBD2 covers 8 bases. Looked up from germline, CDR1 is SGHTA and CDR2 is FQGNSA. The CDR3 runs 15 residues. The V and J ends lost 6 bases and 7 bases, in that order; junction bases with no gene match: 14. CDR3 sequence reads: CASRIAGSSFAEQYF. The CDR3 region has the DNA TGTGCCAGCAGGATAGCGGGATCCTCGTTCGCGGAGCAGTACTTC.

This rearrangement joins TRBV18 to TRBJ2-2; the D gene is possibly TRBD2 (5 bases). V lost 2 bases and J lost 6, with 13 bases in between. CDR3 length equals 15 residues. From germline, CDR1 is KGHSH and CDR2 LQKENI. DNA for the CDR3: TGTGCCAGCTCACCATCTCTGGGAGCGGCCGGGGAGCTGTTTTTT. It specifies CASSPSLGAAGELFF.

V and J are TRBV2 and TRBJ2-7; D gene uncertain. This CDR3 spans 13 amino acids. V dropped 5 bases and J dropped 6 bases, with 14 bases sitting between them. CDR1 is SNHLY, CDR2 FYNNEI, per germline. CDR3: CASSPQALGEQYF. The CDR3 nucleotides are TGTGCCAGCAGTCCCCAGGCCCTCGGCGAGCAGTACTTC.

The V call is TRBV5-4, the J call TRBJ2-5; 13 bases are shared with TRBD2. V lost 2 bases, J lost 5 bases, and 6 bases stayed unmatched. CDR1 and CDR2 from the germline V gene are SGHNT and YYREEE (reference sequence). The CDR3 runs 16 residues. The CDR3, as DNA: TGTGCCAGCAGCTTCAGGACTAGCGGGAGCAGGGAGACCCAGTACTTC. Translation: CASSFRTSGSRETQYF.

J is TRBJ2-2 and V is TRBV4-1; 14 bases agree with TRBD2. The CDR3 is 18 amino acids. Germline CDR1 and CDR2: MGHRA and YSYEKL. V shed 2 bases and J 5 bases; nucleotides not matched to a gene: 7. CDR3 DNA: TGCGCCAGCAGCCAAACGGGACTAGCGGGAGTGCGGACCGGGGAGCTGTTTTTT. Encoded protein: CASSQTGLAGVRTGELFF.

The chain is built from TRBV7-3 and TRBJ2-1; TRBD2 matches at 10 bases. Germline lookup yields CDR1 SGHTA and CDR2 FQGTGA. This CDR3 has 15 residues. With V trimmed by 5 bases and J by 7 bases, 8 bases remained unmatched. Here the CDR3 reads CASSPGLAELNEQFF. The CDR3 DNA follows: TGTGCCAGCAGCCCCGGACTAGCGGAACTGAATGAGCAGTTCTTC.